The 24 T cell receptor beta chains presented below share a single source sample, sequenced in a study of blood T cell repertoires in COVID-19. Method: immunoSEQ multiplex PCR; TCRdb's copy keeps in-frame clones and lacks some. The sample consists of approximately 82,000 clones, about 86% of them appearing once. The source material was peripheral blood. These receptor sequences come from a woman aged 55-69 years with acute or convalescent COVID-19.

V usage is TRBV5-6 and J usage is TRBJ1-5; D ambiguous. CDR3 length: 15 residues. From germline, CDR1 is SGHDT and CDR2 YYEEEE. Between the trimmed V and J ends, which lost 0 bases and 0 bases, there was a span of 7 bases. The CDR3, as DNA: TGTGCCAGCAGCTTGGAAAGCTATAGCAATCAGCCCCAGCATTTT. Amino acids: CASSLESYSNQPQHF.

The gene calls are TRBV3-1 (or the pseudogene TRBV3-2) and TRBJ2-1, with 11 bases fitting TRBD2. Germline-derived CDR1 and CDR2 are LGHDT and YNNKEL (reference sequence). The CDR3 totals 14 residues. V gave up 4 bases and J gave up 9 bases; unmatched junction bases: 5. The CDR3 nucleotides are TGTGCCAGCAGCCTTACTAGCGGGAGATCTGAGCAGTTCTTC. This encodes CASSLTSGRSEQFF.

A word on this clone: Distinct nucleotide sequences in the sample also encode this CDR3. This chain joins TRBV5-1 and TRBJ2-1; D gene unclear. Trimming took off 0 bases at V and 9 bases at J, with 10 bases between the two ends. The CDR3 loop spans 13 amino acids. In germline, CDR1 is SGHRS, CDR2 YFSETQ. The CDR3 loop reads CASSLVVGREQFF. CDR3 DNA sequence: TGCGCCAGCAGCTTGGTAGTTGGGCGTGAGCAGTTCTTC.

CDR3 residues: CASSAETAEAFF. The CDR3 nucleotides read TGTGCCAGCTCCGCCGAAACAGCTGAAGCTTTCTTT. The J gene is TRBJ1-1, the V gene TRBV2, with D hard to call. Germline assignment: CDR1 SNHLY and CDR2 FYNNEI. The V and J ends lost 8 bases and 6 bases respectively, with 13 bases between them. This CDR3 is 12 amino acids long.

The chain uses TRBV10-2 and TRBJ2-1; 11 nucleotides match TRBD2. Germline CDR1 and CDR2: WSHSY and SAAADI. The CDR3 spans 17 residues. The V gene end was trimmed by 1 base and the J gene end by 9 bases; junction bases not matched to a gene: 11. This CDR3 is CASSEYGTSGSPLEQFF. DNA of the CDR3: TGCGCCAGCAGTGAGTATGGTACTAGCGGGAGTCCCCTTGAGCAGTTCTTC.

The CDR3 nucleotides are TGTGCCAGCAGTCTAGCGGGGGGGCTCTCCTACGAGCAGTACTTC. It yields the protein CASSLAGGLSYEQYF. This chain links TRBV7-2 with TRBJ2-7, with TRBD2 matching 12 bases. Per germline, CDR1 SGHTA and CDR2 FQGNSA. Trimming removed 6 bases from V and 0 bases from J; junction bases left unmatched: 3. This CDR3 region has 15 residues.

The V gene is TRBV9, the J gene TRBJ1-2, with D perhaps matching TRBD1 (5 bases). There are 14 residues in the CDR3. Between the trimmed V and J ends, which lost 4 bases and 4 bases, there was a span of 14 bases. From germline, CDR1 is SGDLS and CDR2 YYNGEE. The CDR3 spells CASSSSTVGYGYTF. The CDR3 DNA reads TGTGCCAGCAGCTCTTCGACAGTGGGCTATGGCTACACCTTC.

This rearrangement joins TRBV3-1 (or the pseudogene TRBV3-2) to TRBJ2-1; TRBD1 agrees at 8 bases. Losses at the gene ends were 8 bases for V and 7 bases for J; bases not matched to a gene: 13. This CDR3 contains 15 residues. The V gene's germline CDR1 is LGHDT and CDR2 YNNKEL (reference sequence). The chain's CDR3 is CASGGLDRVGNEQFF. DNA for the CDR3: TGTGCCAGCGGAGGATTGGACAGGGTCGGGAATGAGCAGTTCTTC.

This chain uses TRBV5-5 with TRBJ2-7, with a weak D call TRBD2 (6 bases). The V gene's germline CDR1 is SGHKS and CDR2 YYEKEE (reference sequence). V lost 4 bases to trimming and J lost 9 bases, with 23 bases between them. The CDR3 sequence is 15 residues long. This chain's CDR3 is CASSPFGPTGEVQYF. CDR3 sequence (DNA): TGTGCCAGCAGCCCTTTTGGACCCACGGGGGAAGTGCAGTACTTC.

The chain combines TRBV12-3 or TRBV12-4 with TRBJ2-7; possibly TRBD1 for D (5 bases). Trimming removed 4 bases at V and 3 bases at J, with 7 bases between. The CDR3 contains 12 residues. The CDR3 DNA follows: TGTGCCAGCAGTTCTCAGGGCTACGAGCAGTACTTC. It is translated as CASSSQGYEQYF.

This clone is classed as medium-sized. The chain carries TRBV3-1 (or the pseudogene TRBV3-2) and TRBJ1-5; D possibly corresponds to TRBD1 (6 bases). From germline, CDR1 is LGHDT and CDR2 YNNKEL (reference sequence). CDR3 length: 15 residues. Trimming stripped 0 bases from V and 2 bases from J, with 8 bases between. CDR3 coding DNA: TGTGCCAGCAGCCAAGAGTGGGGGCGCAATCAGCCCCAGCATTTT. This sequence encodes CASSQEWGRNQPQHF.

CDR3 DNA: TGTGCCAGCGCTGGGGGGGTGTCCGGGGAGCTGTTTTTT. Protein: CASAGGVSGELFF. The J gene is TRBJ2-2, the V gene TRBV6-5; 7 nucleotides agree with TRBD2. V trimming: 8 bases; J trimming: 6 bases; junction bases outside the gene matches: 6. Germline loops: CDR1 MNHEY, CDR2 SVGAGI. The CDR3 length is 13 residues.

V gene TRBV7-2 combines with J gene TRBJ1-2; the D gene is possibly TRBD1 (5 bases). Trimming took 1 base from V and 5 from J, leaving 14 bases between them. Germline V CDR1 and CDR2: SGHTA, FQGNSA. This CDR3 region has 15 residues. CDR3 residues: CASSLEQASSYGYTF. Written as DNA, the CDR3 is TGTGCCAGCAGCTTAGAACAGGCCTCATCTTATGGCTACACCTTC.

This clone was recorded only once. V gene TRBV29-1 combines with J gene TRBJ2-7, with a tentative D call TRBD1 (5 bases). V lost 6 bases, J lost 5 bases, and 14 bases lay in between. Germline CDR1 is SQVTM and CDR2 is ANQGSEA. This CDR3 region has 12 residues. DNA of the CDR3: TGCAGCGTCCTCCCTCAGGGTGACGAGCAGTACTTC. This sequence encodes CSVLPQGDEQYF.

V usage is TRBV28 and J usage is TRBJ1-1, with D perhaps matching TRBD1 (6 bases). Trimming cost V 2 bases and J 0 bases, with 13 bases left between them. Germline V gene lookup returns CDR1 MDHEN and CDR2 SYDVKM. The CDR3 runs 16 residues. The CDR3 sequence is CASSLAGVYMNTEAFF. The CDR3 region has the DNA TGTGCCAGCAGTTTAGCAGGGGTGTACATGAACACTGAAGCTTTCTTT.

The V and J genes are TRBV19 and TRBJ2-1, with 7 bases that match TRBD2. Germline CDR1 reads LNHDA; CDR2 reads SQIVND (reference sequence). V lost 1 base and J lost 3; bases outside the gene matches: 3. The CDR3 spans 15 residues. CDR3 DNA sequence: TGTGCCAGTAGTATAGGAACTAGCGTCTACAATGAGCAGTTCTTC. Its protein is CASSIGTSVYNEQFF.

This clone turned up a few times. This chain connects TRBV28 to TRBJ1-6, with TRBD1 matching over 12 bases. Germline loops: CDR1 MDHEN, CDR2 SYDVKM. J was trimmed by 9 bases and V by 6 bases; bases with no gene match: 3. CDR3 length equals 14 residues. The CDR3 DNA follows: TGTGCCAGCAGCCCGGGACAGGGGGCTTCACCCCTCCACTTT. Amino acids: CASSPGQGASPLHF. Looking up the rest from reference TRBV28 and TRBJ1-6 gives the full variable domain: DVKVTQSSRYLVKRTGEKVFLECVQDMDHENMFWYRQDPGLGLRLIYFSYDVKMKEKGDIPEGYSVSREKKERFSLILESASTNQTSMYLCASSPGQGASPLHFGNGTRLTVT.

J is TRBJ1-2 and V is TRBV10-2; no definite D call. The CDR3 covers 13 residues. Trimming shortened V by 6 bases and J by 3 bases, and 11 bases separated the two germline ends. The germline CDR1 and CDR2 sequences are WSHSY and SAAADI. The CDR3 spells CASRLGGDYGYTF. CDR3 sequence (DNA): TGCGCCAGCAGGTTAGGCGGGGACTATGGCTACACCTTC.

CDR3 DNA: TGTGCCATCAGTGAGTACTCAGGGGGGAGCTCCGGCTACACCTTC. It yields the protein CAISEYSGGSSGYTF. V usage is TRBV10-3 and J usage is TRBJ1-2; 7 nucleotides align to TRBD1. The junction had 10 bases not matched to a gene; V was cut back by 1 base and J by 8 bases. The CDR3 extends over 15 amino acids. In germline, CDR1 is ENHRY, CDR2 SYGVKD.

V is TRBV7-2 and J is TRBJ2-2; TRBD1 matches at 7 bases. Germline V lookup: CDR1 SGHTA, CDR2 FQGNSA. V shed 5 bases, J shed 1 base, and the junction held 7 bases outside the gene matches. The CDR3 totals 16 residues. The chain's CDR3 is CASSRQGWGNTGELFF. Here the CDR3 DNA reads TGTGCCAGCAGCAGACAGGGTTGGGGGAACACCGGGGAGCTGTTTTTT.

The chain recombines TRBV30 with TRBJ1-2; D remains unclear. Between the trimmed V and J ends, which lost 2 bases and 4 bases, there was a span of 14 bases. The CDR3 has 14 residues. Per the germline V gene, CDR1 is GTSNPN and CDR2 is SVGIG (reference sequence). This CDR3 reads CAWSFSGTLYGYTF. CDR3 in DNA: TGTGCCTGGAGTTTCTCAGGCACCCTCTATGGCTACACCTTC.

This clone was seen a few times. The chain is built from TRBV27 and TRBJ1-5; D is undetermined. Per germline, CDR1 MNHEY and CDR2 SMNVEV (reference sequence). CDR3 size: 18 residues. V was shortened by 5 bases and J by 1 base, with 21 bases between the two germline ends. The CDR3 region is CASSRYGIRSVSNQPQHF. As DNA, the CDR3 is TGTGCCAGCAGTCGTTACGGGATCAGGTCCGTCAGCAATCAGCCCCAGCATTTT.

The V gene is TRBV5-1, the J gene TRBJ2-5, with D perhaps matching TRBD2 (6 bases). The CDR3 consists of 15 residues. Germline loops: CDR1 SGHRS, CDR2 YFSETQ. Trimming shortened V by 1 base and J by 3 bases, and 13 bases separated the two germline ends. The CDR3 is CASSLMAGSEETQYF. Here the CDR3 DNA reads TGCGCCAGCAGCTTGATGGCGGGATCCGAAGAGACCCAGTACTTC.

The CDR3 DNA reads TGTGCCAGCAGAATCGGGACAGGGGAAAATTCACCCCTCCACTTT. Protein: CASRIGTGENSPLHF. The chain is built from TRBV11-1 and TRBJ1-6; 10 bases line up with TRBD1. The CDR3 contains 15 residues. The V segment lost 6 bases and the J segment 7 bases; nucleotides outside the gene matches: 6. Germline V CDR1 and CDR2: SGHAT, FQDESV (reference sequence).